A selection of T cell receptor beta chains follows, all from one sample in a study of glioma-infiltrating T cells. Using its own MiXCR run on the multiplex PCR reads, TCRdb lists one record per CDR3 protein. Among around 130,000 distinct CDR3 sequences listed, under 25% were seen once. The sequenced material came from glioma tissue, nonneoplastic brain tissue, or PBMCs (not recorded which). The receptors here all came from a human donor with low-grade glioma or glioblastoma, undergoing nonglioma brain surgery, or in good health (not recorded which). CDR3s include the opening cysteine and the closing phenylalanine or tryptophan. The order of the fields is D gene, V gene, J gene, CDR3 length, clone size, CDR3 DNA, CDR3 protein. D genes are given only for firm matches. Rows give clone size only sometimes, using once, few, many, or a class for an expanded clone.

D: -
V: TRBV6-1
J: TRBJ1-6
length: 14
size: many
DNA: TGTGCCAGCAGTGGGGCCCCTGATAATTCACCCCTCCACTTT
CDR3: CASSGAPDNSPLHF

D: -
V: TRBV7-3
J: TRBJ2-1
length: 14
size: -
DNA: TGTGCCAGCAGCATAACGGGACTCAACAATGAGAAGTTCTTC
CDR3: CASSITGLNNEKFF

D: TRBD1
V: TRBV4-1
J: TRBJ2-1
length: 18
size: few
DNA: TGCGCCAGCAGCCAAGATGGGGGCCGACAGGGGCAAGGCAATGAGCAGTTCTTC
CDR3: CASSQDGGRQGQGNEQFF

D: -
V: TRBV20-1
J: TRBJ2-5
length: 16
size: many
DNA: TGCAGTGCTAGCCCTATCGACCGGGACACACAAGAGACCCAGTACTTC
CDR3: CSASPIDRDTQETQYF

D: TRBD2
V: TRBV28
J: TRBJ2-3
length: 14
size: few
DNA: TGTGCCAGCAGCCGAGCGGGGGGGGGAGATACGCAGTATTTT
CDR3: CASSRAGGGDTQYF

D: TRBD1
V: TRBV20-1
J: TRBJ1-6
length: 14
size: -
DNA: TGCAGTGCCCAGAGGGGACAGAATAATTCACCCCTCCACTTT
CDR3: CSAQRGQNNSPLHF

D: TRBD1
V: TRBV5-1
J: TRBJ2-3
length: 13
size: -
DNA: TGCGCCAGCGGCCACAGGGGCACGGATACGCAGTATTTT
CDR3: CASGHRGTDTQYF

D: TRBD1
V: TRBV28
J: TRBJ2-2
length: 17
size: few
DNA: TGTGCCAGCAGTTTGTCCGGGACAGGGATTGTAGCCGGGGAGCTGTTTTTT
CDR3: CASSLSGTGIVAGELFF

D: TRBD2
V: TRBV7-9
J: TRBJ2-3
length: 14
size: -
DNA: TGTGCCAGCAGTCCGGGGGGTACCCCAGATACGCAGTATTTT
CDR3: CASSPGGTPDTQYF

D: TRBD1
V: TRBV7-3
J: TRBJ1-2
length: 14
size: once
DNA: TGTGCCAGCAGCTCTGGGCAGGGGGAGGATGGCTACACCTTC
CDR3: CASSSGQGEDGYTF

D: -
V: TRBV7-3
J: TRBJ2-1
length: 13
size: -
DNA: TGTGCCAGCAGCTGGGGCCAATACAATGAGCAGTTCTTC
CDR3: CASSWGQYNEQFF

D: TRBD1
V: TRBV19
J: TRBJ1-2
length: 16
size: many
DNA: TGTGCCAGTAGTATAGATTGGACAGGGGGATCGAATGGCTACACCTTC
CDR3: CASSIDWTGGSNGYTF

D: -
V: TRBV5-1
J: TRBJ2-5
length: 13
size: few
DNA: TGCGCCAGCAGCCTGGAGGGGGGCCGGACCCAGTACTTC
CDR3: CASSLEGGRTQYF

D: TRBD1
V: TRBV27
J: TRBJ1-2
length: 13
size: many
DNA: TGTGCCAGCAGTGACCGGGACAGGGTTGGCTACACCTTC
CDR3: CASSDRDRVGYTF

D: -
V: TRBV24-1
J: TRBJ2-3
length: 13
size: -
DNA: TGTGCCACCAGAGACAGGTTGTGGGATACGCAGTATTTT
CDR3: CATRDRLWDTQYF

D: -
V: TRBV12-3/TRBV12-4
J: TRBJ1-3
length: 16
size: -
DNA: TGTGCCAGCAGTTCCCAACAGGGTGGTCCTGGAAACACCATATATTTT
CDR3: CASSSQQGGPGNTIYF

D: -
V: TRBV19
J: TRBJ1-1
length: 15
size: -
DNA: TGTGCCAGTAGTAGATACTCAACACCGGACACTGAAGCTTTCTTT
CDR3: CASSRYSTPDTEAFF

D: TRBD2
V: TRBV20-1
J: TRBJ2-5
length: 15
size: few
DNA: TGCAGTGCCGCTCCAAGCGGGAAGGCATTTGAGACCCAGTACTTC
CDR3: CSAAPSGKAFETQYF

D: -
V: TRBV20-1
J: TRBJ2-1
length: 15
size: few
DNA: TGCAGTGCTATGGGGGCCTCAAGCTCCTACAATGAGCAGTTCTTC
CDR3: CSAMGASSSYNEQFF

D: -
V: TRBV12-3/TRBV12-4
J: TRBJ2-5
length: 14
size: few
DNA: TGTGCCAGCTCTATCGAGGGGGAATCAGAGACCCAGTACTTC
CDR3: CASSIEGESETQYF

D: -
V: TRBV6-2/TRBV6-3
J: TRBJ2-2
length: 12
size: -
DNA: TGTGCCAGCAGGAAAGGAAGAGTGGAGCTGTTTTTT
CDR3: CASRKGRVELFF

D: TRBD2
V: TRBV4-1
J: TRBJ2-1
length: 17
size: few
DNA: TGCGCCAGCAGCCAATCTCCTAGCGGGGGCCTCTACAATGAGCAGTTCTTC
CDR3: CASSQSPSGGLYNEQFF

D: TRBD1
V: TRBV19
J: TRBJ1-2
length: 13
size: few
DNA: TGTGCCAGTAGTTCACAGGGGAACTATGGCTACACCTTC
CDR3: CASSSQGNYGYTF

D: -
V: TRBV6-1
J: TRBJ2-1
length: 16
size: few
DNA: TGTGCCAGCAGCTCCTCTTTCAGGGTTCAAGGTAATGAGCAGTTCTTC
CDR3: CASSSSFRVQGNEQFF

D: -
V: TRBV6-2/TRBV6-3
J: TRBJ1-5
length: 11
size: -
DNA: TGTGCCAGCAGTACCCCGGGGCCCCAGCATTTT
CDR3: CASSTPGPQHF

D: TRBD2
V: TRBV5-1
J: TRBJ2-5
length: 15
size: -
DNA: TGCGCCAGCAGCTTGGGACTAGCGGGGAAAGAGACCCAGTACTTC
CDR3: CASSLGLAGKETQYF

D: TRBD2
V: TRBV28
J: TRBJ2-1
length: 16
size: -
DNA: TGTGCCAGCAGGTACATCCCGGGGGAGGGGTACAATGAGCAGTTCTTC
CDR3: CASRYIPGEGYNEQFF

D: TRBD2
V: TRBV20-1
J: TRBJ2-1
length: 14
size: many
DNA: TGCAGTGCGCCAGACCTAGCGGGTAACAATGAGCAGTTCTTC
CDR3: CSAPDLAGNNEQFF

D: TRBD1
V: TRBV19
J: TRBJ1-2
length: 15
size: -
DNA: TGTGCCAGTAATCCACTGGACAGGGGCCTGCAGGGCTACACCTTC
CDR3: CASNPLDRGLQGYTF

D: -
V: TRBV24-1
J: TRBJ1-6
length: 8
size: -
DNA: TGTGCCACCAAGGCCCTCCACTTT
CDR3: CATKALHF

D: -
V: TRBV4-2
J: TRBJ1-3
length: 15
size: few
DNA: TGTGCCAGCAGCCAAAATTCGGGAAATCGAAACACCATATATTTT
CDR3: CASSQNSGNRNTIYF

D: TRBD1
V: TRBV7-3
J: TRBJ1-1
length: 13
size: few
DNA: TGTGCCAGCAGCCAACAGGGGTACACTGAAGCTTTCTTT
CDR3: CASSQQGYTEAFF

D: TRBD1
V: TRBV7-2
J: TRBJ1-5
length: 17
size: medium-sized
DNA: TGTGCCAGCAGCTTCAGGGCCCTTCAGGGGGGCAATCAGCCCCAGCATTTT
CDR3: CASSFRALQGGNQPQHF

D: TRBD1
V: TRBV6-5
J: TRBJ2-2
length: 15
size: -
DNA: TGTGCCAGCAGTCGTGACAGGGGGCAGACCGGGGAGCTGTTTTTT
CDR3: CASSRDRGQTGELFF

D: -
V: TRBV20-1
J: TRBJ2-3
length: 12
size: many
DNA: TGCAGTGCTAGACGACTCCCAGATACGCAGTATTTT
CDR3: CSARRLPDTQYF

D: -
V: TRBV6-1
J: TRBJ1-5
length: 12
size: many
DNA: TGTGCCAGCAACCTACAGGGACAGCCCCAGCATTTT
CDR3: CASNLQGQPQHF

D: -
V: TRBV12-3/TRBV12-4
J: TRBJ1-1
length: 14
size: -
DNA: TGTGCCAGCAGTTTAGTCAGGGTCAACGGTGAAGCTTTCTTT
CDR3: CASSLVRVNGEAFF

D: -
V: TRBV28
J: TRBJ2-3
length: 14
size: many
DNA: TGTGCCAGCATTGAAGACTCTAGCACAGATACGCAGTATTTT
CDR3: CASIEDSSTDTQYF

D: -
V: TRBV19
J: TRBJ1-2
length: 14
size: -
DNA: TGTGCCAGTAGTGTCACCCCCCTGGAGGGCGTCTACACCTTC
CDR3: CASSVTPLEGVYTF

D: -
V: TRBV2
J: TRBJ2-3
length: 14
size: few
DNA: TGTGCCAACGGACGGGAAACCCTATGGGATACGCAGTATTTT
CDR3: CANGRETLWDTQYF

D: TRBD1
V: TRBV5-1
J: TRBJ2-5
length: 14
size: -
DNA: TGCGCCAGCAGCGTAGGACAGGGCCAAGAGACCCAGTACTTC
CDR3: CASSVGQGQETQYF

D: -
V: TRBV7-3
J: TRBJ2-1
length: 15
size: few
DNA: TGTGCCAGCAGCCCCCTAGGAAAGGACTACAATGAGCAGTTCTTC
CDR3: CASSPLGKDYNEQFF

D: -
V: TRBV6-1
J: TRBJ2-5
length: 13
size: many
DNA: TGTGCCAGCAGTCCACTAGCACAAGAGACCCAGTACTTC
CDR3: CASSPLAQETQYF

D: -
V: TRBV6-1
J: TRBJ2-1
length: 14
size: -
DNA: TGTGCCACCCCAGGAACTCTCTCCTACAATGAGCAGTTCTTC
CDR3: CATPGTLSYNEQFF